This T cell receptor beta chain originates from a study of human T cells and chemical hapten exposure. Germline V gives CDR1 LGHNA, CDR2 YSLEER. There are 18 residues in the CDR3. Trimming removed 0 bases at V and 8 bases at J, with 23 bases between. TCRdb reprocessed the RACE reads with MiXCR, giving one entry per CDR3 protein. The sample holds roughly 94,000 distinct CDR3 sequences; about 9.3% are singletons and the top ten take about 2%. Indicated time point: patch test 2, 6 weeks after DPC sensitization. The treatment is: therapeutic diphenylcyclopropenone sensitization with weekly scalp DPC. Sequences were derived from whole blood, sampled in connection with sensitization to the hapten diphenylcyclopropenone (DPC). This TCR was sampled from a woman aged 40 to 55 with alopecia areata. Some clones in this sample may be carry-over from other donors' samples. V and J are TRBV4-3 and TRBJ2-1, with a possible D match to TRBD1 (6 bases). DNA of the CDR3: TGCGCCAGCAGCCAAGATCGCACTAGGGGGATAGGGTTGTATGAGCAGTTCTTC. As protein: CASSQDRTRGIGLYEQFF.